This TCR beta chain stems from a study of OX40 agonist ivuxolimab in advanced cancers. The length of the CDR3 is 14 residues. Trimming took 4 bases from V and 4 from J, leaving 14 bases between them. Per the germline V gene, CDR1 is SGHTS and CDR2 is YDEGEE. Study-wide points: Doses of 0.1 to 3.0 mg/kg were accompanied by clonal expansion of CD4+ and CD8+ blood T cells by week 6.

Profiled with immunoSEQ multiplex PCR; TCRdb holds only in-frame clones, not every one. The sample holds tens of thousands of clones; about 88% are singletons and the top ten take 1% to 1.5%. As regards this clone: Antigen specificity is unknown.

Exclusion of a patient followed from autoimmune disease history or systemic immunosuppression. The receptor's source is an adult with an advanced solid tumor such as melanoma, head and neck, liver or kidney cancer. This sequence joins TRBV5-8 and TRBJ1-2; perhaps TRBD1 as D (5 bases). The sequences come from CD4+ or CD8+ T cells sorted from blood, collected in a trial of the OX40 agonist ivuxolimab. The CDR3 DNA reads TGTGCCAGCAGCCCCGGCAGGGTCTTCTATGGCTACACCTTC. This gives the protein CASSPGRVFYGYTF.